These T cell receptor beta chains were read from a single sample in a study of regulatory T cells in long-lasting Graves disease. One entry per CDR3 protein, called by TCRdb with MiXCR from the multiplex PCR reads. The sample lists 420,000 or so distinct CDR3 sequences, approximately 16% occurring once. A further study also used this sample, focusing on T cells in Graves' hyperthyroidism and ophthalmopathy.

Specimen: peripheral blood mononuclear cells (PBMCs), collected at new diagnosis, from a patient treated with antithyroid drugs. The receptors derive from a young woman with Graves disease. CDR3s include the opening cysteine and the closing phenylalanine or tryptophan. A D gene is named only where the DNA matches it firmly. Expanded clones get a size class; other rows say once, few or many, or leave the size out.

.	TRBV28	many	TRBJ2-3	CASSKQGGGDTQYF	TGTGCCAGCAGCAAACAGGGCGGGGGAGATACGCAGTATTTT
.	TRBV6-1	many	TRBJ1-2	CASKAGVEYGYTF	TGTGCCAGCAAAGCAGGGGTGGAGTATGGCTACACCTTC
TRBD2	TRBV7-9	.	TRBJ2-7	CASSSGLAVNYEQYF	TGTGCCAGCAGCTCGGGACTAGCGGTTAACTACGAGCAGTACTTC
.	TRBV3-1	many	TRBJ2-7	CASSQDTEVSYEQYF	TGTGCCAGCAGCCAAGATACCGAAGTCTCCTACGAGCAGTACTTC
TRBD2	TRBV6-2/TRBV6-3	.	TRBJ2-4	CASASGRDIQYF	TGTGCCAGCGCTAGCGGGAGGGACATTCAGTACTTC
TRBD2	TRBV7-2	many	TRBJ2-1	CASSTGTSGSNTYNEQFF	TGTGCCAGCAGCACCGGGACTAGCGGGAGTAACACCTACAATGAGCAGTTCTTC
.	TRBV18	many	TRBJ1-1	CASSPRRVEAFF	TGTGCCAGCTCACCACGGCGGGTGGAAGCTTTCTTT
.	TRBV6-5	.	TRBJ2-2	CASSYPPTGELFF	TGTGCCAGCAGCTACCCCCCAACCGGGGAGCTGTTTTTT
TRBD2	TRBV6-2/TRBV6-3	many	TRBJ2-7	CASSFGIAGDEQYF	TGTGCCAGCAGTTTCGGGATTGCGGGAGACGAGCAGTACTTC
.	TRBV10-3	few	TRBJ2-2	CAISDFSRNTGELFF	TGTGCCATCAGTGATTTCTCCAGAAACACCGGGGAGCTGTTTTTT
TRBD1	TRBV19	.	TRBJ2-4	CASGQGMGSAKNIQYF	TGTGCCAGCGGACAGGGTATGGGTTCAGCCAAAAACATTCAGTACTTC
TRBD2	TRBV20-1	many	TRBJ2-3	CSATTSGRADTQYF	TGCAGTGCTACGACTAGCGGGAGGGCAGATACGCAGTATTTT
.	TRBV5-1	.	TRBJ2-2	CASRDLVASGELFF	TGCGCCAGCAGGGACCTTGTTGCGTCCGGGGAGCTGTTTTTT
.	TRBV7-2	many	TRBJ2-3	CASSLYTDTQYF	TGTGCCAGCAGCCTATATACAGATACGCAGTATTTT
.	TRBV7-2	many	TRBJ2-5	CASSLAPGREETQYF	TGTGCCAGCAGCTTAGCCCCGGGCAGGGAAGAGACCCAGTACTTC
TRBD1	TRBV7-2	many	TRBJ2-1	CASRDREGDNEQFF	TGTGCCAGCAGGGACAGGGAAGGTGACAATGAGCAGTTCTTC
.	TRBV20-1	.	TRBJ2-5	CSARGYQETQYF	TGCAGTGCTAGAGGGTACCAAGAGACCCAGTACTTC
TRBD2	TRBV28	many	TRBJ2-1	CASSGTSASLEQFF	TGTGCCAGCAGCGGGACTAGCGCCTCTTTGGAGCAGTTCTTC
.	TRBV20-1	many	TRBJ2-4	CSAPRQGPGIQYF	TGCAGTGCTCCTCGGCAGGGACCGGGGATTCAGTACTTC
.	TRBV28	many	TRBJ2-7	CANSLPSPYEQYF	TGTGCCAACAGCTTGCCCAGCCCCTACGAGCAGTACTTC
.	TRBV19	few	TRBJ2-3	CASSPRLPGHPTSTDTQYF	TGTGCCAGTAGTCCGCGACTCCCAGGACACCCGACAAGCACAGATACGCAGTATTTT
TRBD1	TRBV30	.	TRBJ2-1	CAWGTGTEQFF	TGTGCCTGGGGGACAGGGACCGAGCAGTTCTTC
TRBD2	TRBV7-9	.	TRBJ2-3	CASSLFGSGGRTDTQYF	TGTGCCAGCAGCTTATTTGGTAGCGGGGGACGCACAGATACGCAGTATTTT
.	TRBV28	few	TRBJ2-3	CASSFLGSAASTDTQYF	TGTGCCAGCAGTTTTCTCGGGTCCGCCGCGAGCACAGATACGCAGTATTTT
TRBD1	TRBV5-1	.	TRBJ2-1	CASSLDRDGLWNEQFF	TGCGCCAGCAGCCTCGACAGGGACGGGTTGTGGAATGAGCAGTTCTTC
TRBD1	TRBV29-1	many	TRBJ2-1	CSAMGQGNNEQFF	TGCAGCGCGATGGGACAGGGGAACAATGAGCAGTTCTTC
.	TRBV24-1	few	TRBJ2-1	CATSMLGDYNEQFF	TGTGCCACCAGTATGCTGGGAGATTACAATGAGCAGTTCTTC
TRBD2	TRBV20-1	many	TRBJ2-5	CSARTGTSGRETQYF	TGCAGTGCTAGGACCGGGACTAGCGGCAGGGAGACCCAGTACTTC
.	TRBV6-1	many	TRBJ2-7	CASSENTAWEQYF	TGTGCCAGCAGTGAAAATACAGCCTGGGAGCAGTACTTC
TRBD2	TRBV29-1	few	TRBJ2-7	CSVGSFREGHEQYF	TGCAGCGTTGGTTCTTTCCGGGAGGGTCACGAGCAGTACTTC